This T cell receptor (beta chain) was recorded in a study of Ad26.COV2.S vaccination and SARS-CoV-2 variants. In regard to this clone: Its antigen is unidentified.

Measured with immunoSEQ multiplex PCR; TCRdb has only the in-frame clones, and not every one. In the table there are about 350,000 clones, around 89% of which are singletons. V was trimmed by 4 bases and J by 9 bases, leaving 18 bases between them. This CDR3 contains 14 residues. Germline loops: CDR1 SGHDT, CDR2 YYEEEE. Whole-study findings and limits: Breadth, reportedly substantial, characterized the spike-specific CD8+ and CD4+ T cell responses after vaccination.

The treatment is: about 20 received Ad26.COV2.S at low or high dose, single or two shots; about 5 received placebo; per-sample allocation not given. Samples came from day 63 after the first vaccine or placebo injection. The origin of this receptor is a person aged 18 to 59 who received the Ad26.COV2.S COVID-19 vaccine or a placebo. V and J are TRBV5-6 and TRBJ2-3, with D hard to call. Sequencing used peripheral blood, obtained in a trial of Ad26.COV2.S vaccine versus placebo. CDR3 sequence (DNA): TGTGCCAGCAGCCCCTCCTGGAAGCTTCTAACGCAGTATTTT. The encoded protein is CASSPSWKLLTQYF.